The rows below give T cell receptor beta chains drawn from one sample of a study of blood T cell repertoires in COVID-19. Sequencing was performed with immunoSEQ multiplex PCR; in TCRdb, only in-frame clones are kept and a portion is missing. The table includes under 200,000 clones, more than 75% detected once. The specimen was peripheral blood. The origin of the receptors is a man aged 50 or older who had recovered from COVID-19. CDR3s leave out the opening cysteine and the closing phenylalanine or tryptophan.

>TRBV7-2|TRBJ2-1
ASSAKTGTGYNEQF
>TRBV5-6|TRBJ2-3
ASSLVPGGTDTQY
>TRBV18|TRBJ1-4
ASSLRGHEKLF
>TRBV18|TRBJ2-7
ASSPRTGRYEQY
>TRBV10-3|TRBJ2-5
AISEEVISTQY
>TRBV30|TRBJ2-1
AWSVGGDNEQF
>TRBV19|TRBJ1-4
ASVQGSTNEKLF
>TRBV19|TRBJ2-3
ASSIDRGTDTQY
>TRBV25-1|TRBJ2-1
ASPPQECGQGFHEQF
>TRBV2|TRBJ1-2
ASIQGIPNYGYT
>TRBV19|TRBJ2-5
ASSRLAGFQETQY
>TRBV5-1|TRBJ1-2
ASSLEGQGLYGYT
>TRBV18|TRBJ1-2
ASSPLEAANYGYT
>TRBV4-1|TRBJ2-7
ASSPFGGQY
>TRBV7-3|TRBJ2-7
ASSLIERGVLNEQY
>TRBV20-1|TRBJ2-3
SASSSGGRADTQY
>TRBV5-4|TRBJ1-4
ASSESLGGNEKLF
>TRBV5-4|TRBJ2-1
ASSPRPGELSSYNEQF
>TRBV9|TRBJ1-1
ASSKRDGGEAF
>TRBV5-4|TRBJ2-2
ASSSKQGAGGELF
>TRBV18|TRBJ2-7
ASSPSESGEQY
>TRBV6-2/TRBV6-3|TRBJ1-2
ASSYPTGVHFYGYT
>TRBV10-1|TRBJ2-7
ASSDTSVGTYEQY
>TRBV27|TRBJ2-7
ASSSLTSGKDSYEQY
>TRBV7-6|TRBJ1-4
ASSFGRGEKLF
>TRBV11-2|TRBJ2-5
ASSLGGTGGRETQY
>TRBV24-1|TRBJ2-7
ATSTSLGTGGYEQY
>TRBV15|TRBJ1-6
ATSRERSSNENSPLH